One and the same sample provided the 30 T cell receptor beta chains below, sequenced in a study of blood T cell repertoires in COVID-19. The table came from immunoSEQ multiplex PCR; TCRdb's copy has only in-frame clones and leaves some out. The repertoire consists of roughly 230,000 clones, with around 90% occurring once and the leading ten covering approximately 2.3%. The material sequenced was peripheral blood. These receptors all stem from a woman aged 55 to 70 with COVID-19, enrolled during active disease.

The chain uses TRBV29-1 and TRBJ2-3, with a weak D call TRBD1 (5 bases). This CDR3 is 12 amino acids long. Germline V gene data show CDR1 as SQVTM and CDR2 as ANQGSEA. The germline V and J ends were trimmed by 7 bases and 9 bases, with 17 bases remaining between them. The CDR3 DNA is TGCAGCGGGGGCGCGGAAAGGGGCACGCAGTATTTT. This translates into CSGGAERGTQYF.

This chain links TRBV6-5 with TRBJ2-1; 9 bases fit TRBD1. J lost 5 bases, V lost 4 bases, and 6 bases had no gene match. The CDR3 runs 15 residues. Germline CDR1 reads MNHEY; CDR2 reads SVGAGI. The CDR3 sequence: CASSSGTGTHNEQFF. In nucleotides, the CDR3 is TGTGCCAGCAGTTCCGGGACAGGGACCCACAATGAGCAGTTCTTC.

This chain joins TRBV5-4 and TRBJ1-2; 8 nucleotides match TRBD1. CDR3 size: 14 residues. The ends lost 4 bases at V and 4 bases at J; junction bases unmatched: 6. Germline V gene sequence: CDR1 SGHNT, CDR2 YYREEE (reference sequence). CDR3 loop: CASSERTGLYGYTF. As DNA, the CDR3 is TGTGCCAGCAGCGAGAGGACAGGGCTCTATGGCTACACCTTC.

This chain connects TRBV9 to TRBJ1-2; TRBD1 matches 9 bases. The trim removed 4 bases at V and 3 bases at J, leaving 7 bases unmatched. CDR3 length: 15 amino acids. Germline loops: CDR1 SGDLS, CDR2 YYNGEE. The CDR3 loop reads CASSLTGGADYGYTF. The CDR3, as DNA: TGTGCCAGCAGCTTAACAGGGGGCGCAGACTATGGCTACACCTTC. Full variable domain (remainder filled in from reference TRBV9 and TRBJ1-2): DSGVTQTPKHLITATGQRVTLRCSPRSGDLSVYWYQQSLDQGLQFLIQYYNGEERAKGNILERFSAQQFPDLHSELNLSSLELGDSALYFCASSLTGGADYGYTFGSGTRLTVV.

In its sample, this clone was seen once. The chain uses TRBV25-1 and TRBJ1-2; D gene uncertain. CDR3 size: 14 residues. Germline V gene lookup returns CDR1 MGHDK and CDR2 SYGVNS. The ends were cut back, 2 bases at V and 0 bases at J, with 7 bases in the middle. The DNA for the CDR3 is TGTGCCAGCAGTGAAGTCGAGGCTAACTATGGCTACACCTTC. Residues: CASSEVEANYGYTF.

The chain couples TRBV3-1 (or the pseudogene TRBV3-2) to TRBJ2-3; 9 bases map to TRBD1. V shed 3 bases, J shed 6 bases, and the junction held 4 bases outside the gene matches. Germline V gives CDR1 LGHDT, CDR2 YNNKEL (reference sequence). The CDR3 length is 14 residues. The CDR3 coding sequence is TGTGCCAGCAGCCAGGGACAGGGTTCTGATACGCAGTATTTT. It encodes CASSQGQGSDTQYF.

The chain is built from TRBV15 and TRBJ2-7, with 12 bases identical to TRBD2. V was pared by 0 bases and J by 5 bases, with 17 bases of the junction left unmatched. The CDR3 contains 20 residues. The germline V gene encodes CDR1 LNHNV and CDR2 YYDKDF (reference sequence). The CDR3 nucleotides read TGTGCCACCAGCAGAGATTGGCCAGGCAGAGTGACTAGCGGGGGCCACGAGCAGTACTTC. It codes for CATSRDWPGRVTSGGHEQYF. Full variable domain (outside the CDR3, taken from reference TRBV15 and TRBJ2-7): DAMVIQNPRYQVTQFGKPVTLSCSQTLNHNVMYWYQQKSSQAPKLLFHYYDKDFNNEADTPDNFQSRRPNTSFCFLDIRSPGLGDTAMYLCATSRDWPGRVTSGGHEQYFGPGTRLTVT.

The CDR3 reads CASGDPGGRGGYTF. Written as DNA, the CDR3 is TGTGCCAGCGGAGATCCAGGGGGAAGAGGTGGCTACACCTTC. This chain connects TRBV5-4 to TRBJ1-2; 7 nucleotides line up with TRBD1. CDR3 length: 14 amino acids. Germline-derived CDR1 and CDR2 are SGHNT and YYREEE (reference sequence). After removal of 7 bases from V and 7 bases from J, the junction contained 13 bases not matched to a gene. The full variable domain, in which reference TRBV5-4 and TRBJ1-2 provide the parts outside the CDR3, is ETGVTQSPTHLIKTRGQQVTLRCSSQSGHNTVSWYQQALGQGPQFIFQYYREEENGRGNFPPRFSGLQFPNYSSELNVNALELDDSALYLCASGDPGGRGGYTFGSGTRLTVV.

This chain uses TRBV11-2 with TRBJ1-3, with D possibly being TRBD1 (5 bases). The CDR3 runs to 14 residues. V lost 3 bases to trimming and J lost 4 bases, with 10 bases between them. In germline, CDR1 is SGHAT, CDR2 FQNNGV. This CDR3 reads CASSFKGLGNTIYF. CDR3 bases: TGTGCCAGCAGCTTCAAGGGGTTAGGAAACACCATATATTTT.

The CDR3 region has the DNA TGTGCCAGCAGCTTAGAGGGGGTAGGGGGAGGGTATGAGCAGTTCTTC. Protein product: CASSLEGVGGGYEQFF. The V and J genes are TRBV7-2 and TRBJ2-1, with D perhaps matching TRBD2 (7 bases). V was trimmed by 1 base and J by 8 bases, leaving 18 bases between them. The CDR3 consists of 16 residues. The germline gives CDR1 SGHTA, CDR2 FQGNSA. Variable domain in full (rest from reference TRBV7-2 and TRBJ2-1): GAGVSQSPSNKVTEKGKDVELRCDPISGHTALYWYRQSLGQGLEFLIYFQGNSAPDKSGLPSDRFSAERTGGSVSTLTIQRTQQEDSAVYLCASSLEGVGGGYEQFFGPGTRLTVL.

V is TRBV19 and J is TRBJ1-5; D is possibly TRBD1 (5 bases). Deletions cut 5 bases from V and 4 bases from J, with 15 bases between. Germline assignment: CDR1 LNHDA and CDR2 SQIVND (reference sequence). CDR3 length: 15 residues. DNA of the CDR3: TGTGCCAGTAGTTGGAGGCAGGGAGGGAATCAGCCCCAGCATTTT. It specifies CASSWRQGGNQPQHF.

There are a few counts of this clone. This rearrangement joins TRBV5-6 to TRBJ2-7; D is possibly TRBD1 (6 bases). The CDR3 extends over 15 amino acids. In germline, CDR1 is SGHDT, CDR2 YYEEEE. V was trimmed by 5 bases and J by 0 bases, leaving 15 bases between them. The CDR3 DNA sequence: TGTGCCAGCAGAAAGACAGGTGAGAGCTCCTACGAGCAGTACTTC. The encoded protein is CASRKTGESSYEQYF. Based on the CDR3 plus reference TRBV5-6 and TRBJ2-7, the full variable domain is DAGVTQSPTHLIKTRGQQVTLRCSPKSGHDTVSWYQQALGQGPQFIFQYYEEEERQRGNFPDRFSGHQFPNYSSELNVNALLLGDSALYLCASRKTGESSYEQYFGPGTRLTVT.

V and J are TRBV2 and TRBJ1-2, with D maybe TRBD1 (5 bases). V dropped 6 bases and J dropped 8 bases, with 22 bases sitting between them. The germline V gene encodes CDR1 SNHLY and CDR2 FYNNEI. The CDR3 consists of 15 residues. The CDR3, as DNA: TGTGCCAGCAGGATCCGGGACGTCGGAGCGGGCGGCTACACCTTC. Encoded protein: CASRIRDVGAGGYTF.

The J gene is TRBJ1-2, the V gene TRBV10-3; 7 bases map to TRBD1. The germline V gene has CDR1 ENHRY and CDR2 SYGVKD. The CDR3 length is 12 residues. Losses at the gene ends were 10 bases for V and 3 bases for J; bases not matched to a gene: 5. Here the CDR3 DNA reads TGTGCCACCCGTCAGGGGGACTATGGCTACACCTTC. The encoded protein is CATRQGDYGYTF.

V usage is TRBV6-4 and J usage is TRBJ1-1; D may be TRBD1 (5 bases). Trimming left V 1 base short and J 10 bases short, with 13 bases between. This CDR3 is 13 amino acids long. Per the germline V gene, CDR1 is MRHNA and CDR2 is SNTAGT. This CDR3 is CASSDFAGSLAFF. CDR3 nucleotide sequence: TGTGCCAGCAGTGACTTTGCAGGGTCGCTAGCTTTCTTT.

The rearrangement links TRBV7-2 to TRBJ1-6, with D tentatively TRBD1 (6 bases). Germline CDR1 and CDR2: SGHTA and FQGNSA. The CDR3 length is 16 residues. Trimming cost V 5 bases and J 0 bases, with 11 bases left between them. CDR3 sequence (DNA): TGTGCCAGCAGCGCCGACAGGAGCTCCTATAATTCACCCCTCCACTTT. This gives the protein CASSADRSSYNSPLHF.

This clone was detected only once. CDR3 residues: CASSFSRVGQPTNFYGYTF. DNA for the CDR3: TGTGCCAGCAGCTTCTCCCGAGTGGGACAGCCTACTAACTTCTATGGCTACACCTTC. The chain couples TRBV9 to TRBJ1-2; the match to TRBD1 covers 7 bases. Germline CDR1 and CDR2: SGDLS and YYNGEE. After removal of 4 bases from V and 4 bases from J, the junction contained 22 bases not matched to a gene. The CDR3 is 19 amino acids.

This clone was observed once. The chain links TRBV11-2 to TRBJ1-2, with TRBD1 identical over 9 bases. Germline lookup yields CDR1 SGHAT and CDR2 FQNNGV. The V gene end was trimmed by 5 bases and the J gene end by 9 bases; junction bases not matched to a gene: 16. The CDR3 runs to 16 residues. CDR3 sequence: CASSQFVGTGSTSYTF. The CDR3 DNA reads as TGTGCCAGCAGCCAGTTTGTTGGGACAGGGTCGACGAGCTACACCTTC.

The chain combines TRBV24-1 with TRBJ2-1, with unresolved D. Germline V gene data show CDR1 as KGHDR and CDR2 as SFDVKD. Between the trimmed V and J ends, which lost 6 bases and 7 bases, there was a span of 6 bases. The length of the CDR3 is 11 residues. The DNA for the CDR3 is TGTGCCACCAGTAACCGGAATGAGCAGTTCTTC. Protein sequence: CATSNRNEQFF.

DNA for the CDR3: TGTGCCAGCAGCTTGGGACAGGATAATTCACCCCTCCACTTT. It specifies CASSLGQDNSPLHF. This chain connects TRBV2 to TRBJ1-6; the match to TRBD1 covers 8 bases. This CDR3 is built from 14 residues. CDR1 SNHLY and CDR2 FYNNEI come from the germline V gene. V was pared by 6 bases and J by 5 bases, with 3 bases of the junction left unmatched.

The V and J genes are TRBV7-8 and TRBJ1-5, with TRBD1 identical over 8 bases. Germline CDR1 is SGHVS and CDR2 is FQNEAQ. The CDR3 has 19 residues. Trimming removed 5 bases from V and 2 bases from J; junction bases left unmatched: 17. The CDR3 DNA sequence: TGTGCCAGCAGCCCGCTTCCGGGACAGGAAGGTTTTCGCAATCAGCCCCAGCATTTT. It encodes CASSPLPGQEGFRNQPQHF.

The J gene is TRBJ2-3, the V gene TRBV24-1, with TRBD1 matching 10 bases. Germline V CDR1 and CDR2: KGHDR, SFDVKD. CDR3 size: 16 residues. Trimming removed 5 bases from V and 4 bases from J; junction bases left unmatched: 8. CDR3 DNA: TGTGCCACCAGTGTGGGGGGGACAGGGGATTCAGATACGCAGTATTTT. Encoded protein: CATSVGGTGDSDTQYF.

The rearrangement uses TRBV3-1 (or the pseudogene TRBV3-2) and TRBJ2-3; D not resolved. This CDR3 region has 18 residues. V lost 3 bases and J lost 0, with 19 bases in between. The germline CDR1 and CDR2 sequences are LGHDT and YNNKEL (reference sequence). CDR3 sequence: CASSHRPLLKTSTDTQYF. Here the CDR3 DNA reads TGTGCCAGCAGCCACCGCCCCCTCCTGAAGACTAGCACAGATACGCAGTATTTT.

This sequence joins TRBV11-2 and TRBJ1-2, with 9 bases lining up with TRBD1. Losses at the gene ends were 5 bases for V and 8 bases for J; bases not matched to a gene: 6. The CDR3 totals 13 residues. Looked up from germline, CDR1 is SGHAT and CDR2 is FQNNGV. CDR3 coding DNA: TGTGCCAGCAGCCCCGACAGGGGGATCGGCTACACCTTC. The encoded protein is CASSPDRGIGYTF.

The chain links TRBV12-5 to TRBJ1-5, with a weak D call TRBD1 (5 bases). V gave up 5 bases and J gave up 5 bases, with 13 bases separating them. The germline gives CDR1 LGHNT, CDR2 FRNRAP. The CDR3 contains 14 residues. CDR3 DNA sequence: TGTGCTAGTGGTCCTGACAGAACAGATCAGCCCCAGCATTTT. Translated, it gives CASGPDRTDQPQHF.

The J gene is TRBJ2-5, the V gene TRBV7-2, with 9 bases identical to TRBD2. J lost 2 bases, V lost 5 bases, and 15 bases had no gene match. CDR3 length equals 18 residues. CDR1 SGHTA and CDR2 FQGNSA come from the germline V gene. CDR3 in amino acids: CASSHRWGGGAEQETQYF. Written as DNA, the CDR3 is TGTGCCAGCAGCCACCGGTGGGGCGGGGGGGCGGAGCAAGAGACCCAGTACTTC.

The chain couples TRBV2 to TRBJ1-1; maybe TRBD1 (6 bases). V was cut by 5 bases and J by 1 base, with 8 bases left in between. Germline V gene sequence: CDR1 SNHLY, CDR2 FYNNEI. This CDR3 is 13 amino acids long. In DNA, the CDR3 is TGTGCCAGCAGTCTACAGGGGAACACTGAAGCTTTCTTT. Translating it yields CASSLQGNTEAFF.

V and J are TRBV6-4 and TRBJ2-1; 12 bases align to TRBD2. V lost 6 bases and J lost 5; bases outside the gene matches: 5. CDR1 MRHNA and CDR2 SNTAGT come from the germline V gene. This CDR3 is built from 15 residues. This CDR3 reads CASRVLAGGHNEQFF. The CDR3 nucleotides are TGTGCCAGCAGAGTACTAGCGGGGGGCCACAATGAGCAGTTCTTC.

This clone was observed a single time. The chain couples TRBV27 to TRBJ1-1; 9 bases are a match to TRBD1. Germline V lookup: CDR1 MNHEY, CDR2 SMNVEV (reference sequence). J gave up 4 bases and V 5 bases, and 8 bases lay outside the gene matches. This CDR3 has 15 residues. The CDR3: CASSPRTGVGTEAFF. CDR3 nucleotides: TGTGCCAGCAGTCCCCGGACAGGGGTGGGCACTGAAGCTTTCTTT.

The chain couples TRBV7-2 to TRBJ2-3, with 7 nucleotides matching TRBD2. J lost 3 bases, V lost 3 bases, and 3 bases had no gene match. The CDR3 is 14 amino acids. Germline V gives CDR1 SGHTA, CDR2 FQGNSA. Here the CDR3 reads CASSLSSGTDTQYF. The CDR3 bases are TGTGCCAGCAGCTTGTCTAGCGGAACAGATACGCAGTATTTT.